The rows below give T cell receptor beta chains drawn from one sample of a study of blood T cell repertoires in COVID-19. TCRdb keeps only in-frame clones here, not all; method: immunoSEQ multiplex PCR. The data contain more than 65,000 clones, approximately 80% of them seen just once; the ten biggest clones take up around 6.9%. The material sequenced was peripheral blood. The source is a young man with COVID-19, enrolled during active disease. Each CDR3 is given with its conserved first and last residue. The D gene is left open where the match is weak. Part of the rows lack a size; the others show once, few, many or a class for expanded clones.

J gene	V gene	clone size	D gene	CDR3 protein	CDR3 DNA
TRBJ2-7	TRBV19	few	NA	CASSTRGILDEQYF	TGTGCCAGTAGTACTAGGGGTATCCTCGACGAGCAGTACTTC
TRBJ2-5	TRBV7-9	NA	TRBD2	CASSLGLAEETQYF	TGTGCCAGCAGCCTGGGACTAGCGGAAGAGACCCAGTACTTC
TRBJ2-1	TRBV27	NA	NA	CASSALMEGGSDEQFF	TGTGCCAGCAGCGCTCTTATGGAGGGAGGAAGTGATGAGCAGTTCTTC
TRBJ1-2	TRBV10-3	NA	NA	CAISENGQAKVDGYTF	TGTGCCATCAGTGAGAATGGACAAGCGAAAGTCGATGGCTACACCTTC
TRBJ1-5	TRBV24-1	NA	NA	CATSDMNQPQHF	TGTGCCACCAGTGACATGAATCAGCCCCAGCATTTT
TRBJ1-5	TRBV10-3	NA	NA	CASGHLDDQPQHF	TGTGCCTCGGGACATTTGGACGATCAGCCCCAGCATTTT
TRBJ2-2	TRBV2	NA	NA	CASSVSGIGTGELFF	TGTGCCAGCAGTGTATCGGGGATCGGGACCGGGGAGCTGTTTTTT
TRBJ2-2	TRBV28	NA	NA	CASSYGLGELFF	TGTGCCAGCAGTTACGGGTTGGGGGAGCTGTTTTTT
TRBJ1-3	TRBV6-6	NA	NA	CASSSLTTGGNTIYF	TGTGCCAGCAGTTCTCTCACTACGGGGGGAAACACCATATATTTT
TRBJ1-4	TRBV9	NA	TRBD1	CASSVNVGAGGATNEKLFF	TGTGCCAGCAGCGTAAACGTCGGGGCAGGGGGTGCAACTAATGAAAAACTGTTTTTT
TRBJ2-1	TRBV11-3	NA	TRBD2	CASSSGGLGSDEQFF	TGTGCCAGCAGCAGTGGGGGACTAGGGTCCGATGAGCAGTTCTTC
TRBJ1-2	TRBV7-9	NA	NA	CASSFGGEGYGYTF	TGTGCCAGCAGCTTTGGGGGGGAAGGGTATGGCTACACCTTC
TRBJ2-7	TRBV19	NA	NA	CASSIGGEPYEQYF	TGTGCCAGTAGTATAGGCGGGGAACCCTACGAGCAGTACTTC
TRBJ2-6	TRBV19	NA	TRBD1	CASTGNRGSAMGTGANVLTF	TGTGCCAGTACCGGGAACAGGGGCAGCGCCATGGGAACTGGGGCCAACGTCCTGACTTTC
TRBJ2-1	TRBV19	once	TRBD2	CASSIGRAGGYNEQFF	TGTGCCAGTAGTATAGGTCGAGCGGGAGGGTACAATGAGCAGTTCTTC
TRBJ2-3	TRBV9	NA	NA	CASGKGFTDTQYF	TGTGCCAGCGGCAAGGGGTTCACAGATACGCAGTATTTT
TRBJ2-3	TRBV6-4	NA	TRBD2	CASSATGTSGTDTQYF	TGTGCCAGCAGTGCCACCGGGACTAGCGGCACAGATACGCAGTATTTT
TRBJ2-1	TRBV2	NA	TRBD1	CASRQGSSYNEQFF	TGTGCCAGCAGACAGGGGAGCTCCTACAATGAGCAGTTCTTC
TRBJ1-2	TRBV6-5	few	TRBD1	CASRLGQGAPYGYTF	TGTGCCAGCAGATTGGGACAGGGGGCCCCCTATGGCTACACCTTC
TRBJ1-2	TRBV6-2/TRBV6-3	NA	NA	CASSRTVGLGGYTF	TGTGCCAGCAGCCGGACAGTTGGTTTGGGAGGCTACACCTTC
TRBJ2-7	TRBV5-4	few	TRBD2	CASSPWGGYEQYF	TGTGCCAGCAGCCCCTGGGGGGGCTACGAGCAGTACTTC
TRBJ2-7	TRBV6-5	NA	NA	CASSYAGYEQYF	TGTGCCAGCAGTTACGCCGGGTACGAGCAGTACTTC
TRBJ1-2	TRBV6-1	NA	NA	CASSELQYGYTF	TGTGCCAGCAGTGAACTCCAGTATGGCTACACCTTC
TRBJ1-6	TRBV10-2	NA	TRBD1	CASSEWTGDHNSPLHF	TGCGCCAGCAGTGAGTGGACAGGGGACCATAATTCACCCCTCCACTTT
TRBJ2-2	TRBV9	NA	NA	CASSANRQMNTGELFF	TGTGCCAGCAGCGCAAACAGACAGATGAACACCGGGGAGCTGTTTTTT
TRBJ1-5	TRBV19	once	NA	CASRSGGPQHF	TGTGCCAGTAGGTCCGGGGGGCCCCAGCATTTT